This TCR beta chain was found in a study of T cell repertoires in cytomegalovirus infection. For the study at large: Through public TCR beta signatures, both CMV infection and matching HLA type were indicated. Study results and limitations: Carriers of CMV and the relevant HLA type were discriminated by public TCR beta frequency. In two of eight donors, the top clonotype was HLA-C-restricted CMV-specific.

This clonotype has ten or more counts. Its cognate antigen is unknown. TCRdb processed the reads anew with MiXCR; each CDR3 protein has one entry. The table includes approximately 500,000 distinct CDR3 sequences, roughly 10% detected once. The germline V and J ends were trimmed by 7 bases and 3 bases, with 12 bases remaining between them. The CDR3 sequence is 13 residues long. This sequence was found in a human donor in good health (CMV status not recorded). Some clones in this sample may be carry-over from other donors' samples. The sequenced sample was PBMCs. The chain is built from TRBV12-3 or TRBV12-4 and TRBJ1-1; a weak D match, TRBD1 (5 bases). In DNA form, the CDR3 reads TGTGCCAGCACCATCCTGACAGACACTGAAGCTTTCTTT. As protein: CASTILTDTEAFF.